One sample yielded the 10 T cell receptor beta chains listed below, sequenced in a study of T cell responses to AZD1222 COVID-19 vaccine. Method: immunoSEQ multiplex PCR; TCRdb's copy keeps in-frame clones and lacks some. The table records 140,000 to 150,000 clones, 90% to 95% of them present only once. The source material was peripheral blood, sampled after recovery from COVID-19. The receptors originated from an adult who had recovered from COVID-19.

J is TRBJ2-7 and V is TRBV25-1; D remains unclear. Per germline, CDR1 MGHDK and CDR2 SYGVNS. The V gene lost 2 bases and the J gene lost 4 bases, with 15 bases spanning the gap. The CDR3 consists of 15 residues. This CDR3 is CASSEEASLPYEQYF. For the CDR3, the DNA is TGTGCCAGCAGTGAAGAGGCGTCCCTACCGTACGAGCAGTACTTC.

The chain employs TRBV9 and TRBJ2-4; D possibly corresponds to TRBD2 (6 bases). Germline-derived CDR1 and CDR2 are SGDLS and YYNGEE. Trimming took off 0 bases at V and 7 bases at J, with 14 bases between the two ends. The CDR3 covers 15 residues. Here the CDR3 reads CASSVGASANNIQYF. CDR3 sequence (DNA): TGTGCCAGCAGCGTAGGGGCTAGCGCTAATAACATTCAGTACTTC.

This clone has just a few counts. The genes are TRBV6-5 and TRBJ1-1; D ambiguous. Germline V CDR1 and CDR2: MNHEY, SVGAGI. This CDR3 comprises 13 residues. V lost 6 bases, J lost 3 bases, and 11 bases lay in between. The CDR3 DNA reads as TGTGCCAGCAGCGACCAAGGGTACACTGAAGCTTTCTTT. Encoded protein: CASSDQGYTEAFF.

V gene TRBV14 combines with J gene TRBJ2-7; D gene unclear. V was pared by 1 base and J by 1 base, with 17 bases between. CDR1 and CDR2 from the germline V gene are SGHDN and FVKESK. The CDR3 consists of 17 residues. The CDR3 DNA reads TGTGCCAGCAGCCAAGCAGAAACCTTTTCTAAATCCTACGAGCAGTACTTC. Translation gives CASSQAETFSKSYEQYF.

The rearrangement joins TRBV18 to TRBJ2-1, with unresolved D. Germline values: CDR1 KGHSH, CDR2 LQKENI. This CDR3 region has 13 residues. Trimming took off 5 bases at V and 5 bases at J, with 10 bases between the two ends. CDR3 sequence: CASSARAHNEQFF. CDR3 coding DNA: TGTGCCAGCTCAGCCCGAGCTCACAATGAGCAGTTCTTC.

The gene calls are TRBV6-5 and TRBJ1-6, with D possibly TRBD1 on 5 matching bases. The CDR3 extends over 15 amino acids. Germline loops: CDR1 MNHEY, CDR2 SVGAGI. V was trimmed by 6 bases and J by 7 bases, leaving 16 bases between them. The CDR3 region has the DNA TGTGCCAGCAGCCTTACTGGGACGGAAAATTCACCCCTCCACTTT. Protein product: CASSLTGTENSPLHF.

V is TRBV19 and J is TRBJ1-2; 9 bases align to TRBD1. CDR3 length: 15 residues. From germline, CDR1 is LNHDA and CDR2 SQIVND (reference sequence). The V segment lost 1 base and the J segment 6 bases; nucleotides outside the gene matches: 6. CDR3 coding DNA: TGTGCCAGTAGTATAGGAACAGGGGGCGCAGATGGCTACACCTTC. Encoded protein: CASSIGTGGADGYTF.

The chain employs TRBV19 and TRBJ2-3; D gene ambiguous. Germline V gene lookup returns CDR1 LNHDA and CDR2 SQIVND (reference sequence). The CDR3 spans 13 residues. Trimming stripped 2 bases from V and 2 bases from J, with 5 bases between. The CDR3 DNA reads TGTGCCAGTAGTATAAGGGACACAGATACGCAGTATTTT. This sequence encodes CASSIRDTDTQYF.

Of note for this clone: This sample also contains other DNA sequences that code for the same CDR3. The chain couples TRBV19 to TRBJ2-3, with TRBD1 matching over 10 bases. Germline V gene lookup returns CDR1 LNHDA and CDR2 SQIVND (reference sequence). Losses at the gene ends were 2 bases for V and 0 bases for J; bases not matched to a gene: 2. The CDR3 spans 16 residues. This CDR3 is CASSIPDRGSTDTQYF. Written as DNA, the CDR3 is TGTGCCAGTAGTATACCGGACAGGGGGAGCACAGATACGCAGTATTTT.

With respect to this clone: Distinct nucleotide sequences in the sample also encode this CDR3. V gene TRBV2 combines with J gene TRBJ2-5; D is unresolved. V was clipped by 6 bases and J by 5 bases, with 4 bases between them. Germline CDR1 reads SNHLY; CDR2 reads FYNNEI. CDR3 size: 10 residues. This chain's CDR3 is CASRGETQYF. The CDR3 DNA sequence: TGTGCCAGCAGAGGTGAGACCCAGTACTTC.